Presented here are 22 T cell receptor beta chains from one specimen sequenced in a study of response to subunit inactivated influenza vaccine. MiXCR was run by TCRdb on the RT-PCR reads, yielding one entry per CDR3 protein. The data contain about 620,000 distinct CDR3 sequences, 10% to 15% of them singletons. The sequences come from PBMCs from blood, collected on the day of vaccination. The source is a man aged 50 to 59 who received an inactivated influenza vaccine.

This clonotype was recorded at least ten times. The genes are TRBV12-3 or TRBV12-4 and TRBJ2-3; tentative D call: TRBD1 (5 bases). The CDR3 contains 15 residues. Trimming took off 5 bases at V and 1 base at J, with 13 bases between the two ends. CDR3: CASSLGQPRTDTQYF. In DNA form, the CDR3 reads TGTGCCAGCAGTCTTGGACAACCTCGCACAGATACGCAGTATTTT.

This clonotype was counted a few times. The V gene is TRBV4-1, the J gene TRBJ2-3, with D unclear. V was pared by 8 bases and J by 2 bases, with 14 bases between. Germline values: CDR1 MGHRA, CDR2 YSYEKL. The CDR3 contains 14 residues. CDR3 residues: CASGFPGFTDTQYF. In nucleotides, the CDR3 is TGCGCCAGCGGTTTCCCAGGCTTCACAGATACGCAGTATTTT.

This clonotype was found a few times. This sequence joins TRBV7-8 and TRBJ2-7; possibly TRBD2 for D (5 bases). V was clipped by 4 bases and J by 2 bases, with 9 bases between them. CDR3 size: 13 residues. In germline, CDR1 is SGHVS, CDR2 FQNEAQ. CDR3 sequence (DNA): TGTGCCAGCAGCTCAGAGGGAACCTACGAGCAGTACTTC. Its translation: CASSSEGTYEQYF. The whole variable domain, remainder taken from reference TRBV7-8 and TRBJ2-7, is GAGVSQSPRYKVAKRGQDVALRCDPISGHVSLFWYQQALGQGPEFLTYFQNEAQLDKSGLPSDRFFAERPEGSVSTLKIQRTQQEDSAVYLCASSSEGTYEQYFGPGTRLTVT.

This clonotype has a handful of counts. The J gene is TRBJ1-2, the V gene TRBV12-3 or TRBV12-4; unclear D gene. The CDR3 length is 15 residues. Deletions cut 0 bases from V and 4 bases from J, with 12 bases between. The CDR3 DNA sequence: TGTGCCAGCAGTTTAGCGGTCTCCAGCCGCTATGGCTACACCTTC. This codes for CASSLAVSSRYGYTF.

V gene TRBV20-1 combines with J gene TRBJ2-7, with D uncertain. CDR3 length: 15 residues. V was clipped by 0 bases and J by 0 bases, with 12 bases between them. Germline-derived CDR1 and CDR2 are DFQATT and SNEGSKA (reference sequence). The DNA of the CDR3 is TGCAGTGCTAGAGATCCCCAGAAGAGCTCCTACGAGCAGTACTTC. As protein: CSARDPQKSSYEQYF.

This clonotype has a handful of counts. The CDR3 nucleotides read TGTGCCAGCAGGGAAAAGCGGGAGGGCCTATGGGAGCAGTACTTC. It translates to CASREKREGLWEQYF. The chain uses TRBV12-3 or TRBV12-4 and TRBJ2-7; 10 bases are a match to TRBD2. The V and J ends lost 6 bases and 7 bases, in that order; junction bases with no gene match: 12. This CDR3 is 15 amino acids long.

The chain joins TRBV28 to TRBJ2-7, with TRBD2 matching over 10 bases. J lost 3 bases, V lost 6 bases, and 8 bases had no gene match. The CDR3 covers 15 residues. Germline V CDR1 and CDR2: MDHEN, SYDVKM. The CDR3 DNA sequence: TGTGCCAGCAGCCAGAGCGGGGGGGCTAACTACGAGCAGTACTTC. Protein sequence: CASSQSGGANYEQYF.

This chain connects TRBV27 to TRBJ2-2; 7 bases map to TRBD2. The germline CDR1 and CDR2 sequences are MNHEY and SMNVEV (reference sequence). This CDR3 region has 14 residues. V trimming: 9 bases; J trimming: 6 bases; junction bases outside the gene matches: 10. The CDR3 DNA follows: TGTGCCAGATTTCCCGGGACTATTGCCGGGGAGCTGTTTTTT. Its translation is CARFPGTIAGELFF.

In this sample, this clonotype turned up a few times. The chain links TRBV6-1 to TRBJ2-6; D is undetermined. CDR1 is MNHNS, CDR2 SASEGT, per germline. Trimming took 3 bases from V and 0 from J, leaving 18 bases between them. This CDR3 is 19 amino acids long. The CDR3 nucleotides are TGTGCCAGCAGTGAGGGAATGGTTTGGGCTCGCTCTGGGGCCAACGTCCTGACTTTC. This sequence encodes CASSEGMVWARSGANVLTF.

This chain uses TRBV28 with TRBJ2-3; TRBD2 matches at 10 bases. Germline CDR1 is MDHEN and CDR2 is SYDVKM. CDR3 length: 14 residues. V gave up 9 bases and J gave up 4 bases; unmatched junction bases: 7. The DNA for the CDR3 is TGTGCCAGTTTACTAGCGGGGAGAGCAGATACGCAGTATTTT. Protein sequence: CASLLAGRADTQYF.

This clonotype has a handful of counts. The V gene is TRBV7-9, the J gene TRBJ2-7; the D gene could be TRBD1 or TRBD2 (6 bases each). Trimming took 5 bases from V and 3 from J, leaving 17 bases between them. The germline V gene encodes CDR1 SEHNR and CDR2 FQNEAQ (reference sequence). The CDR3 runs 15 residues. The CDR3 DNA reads TGTGCCAGCAGCACACCGGGGGACAATTACTACGAGCAGTACTTC. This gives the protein CASSTPGDNYYEQYF.

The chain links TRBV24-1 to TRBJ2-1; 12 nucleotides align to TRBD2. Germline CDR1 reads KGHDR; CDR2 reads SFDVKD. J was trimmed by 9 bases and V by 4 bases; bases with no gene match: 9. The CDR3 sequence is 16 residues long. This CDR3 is CATSELLAGGPGEQFF. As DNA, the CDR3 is TGTGCCACCAGTGAACTGCTAGCGGGAGGGCCGGGTGAGCAGTTCTTC.

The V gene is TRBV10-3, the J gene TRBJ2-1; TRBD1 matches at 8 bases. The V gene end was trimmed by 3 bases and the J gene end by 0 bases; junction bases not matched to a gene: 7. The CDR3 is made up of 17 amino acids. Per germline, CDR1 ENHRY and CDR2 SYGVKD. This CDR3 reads CAISDPGQASSYNEQFF. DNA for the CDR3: TGTGCCATCAGTGACCCGGGACAGGCGAGCTCCTACAATGAGCAGTTCTTC.

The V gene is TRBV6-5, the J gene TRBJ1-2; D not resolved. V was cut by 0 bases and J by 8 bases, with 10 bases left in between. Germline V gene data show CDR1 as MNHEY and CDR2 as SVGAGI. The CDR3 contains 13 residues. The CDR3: CASSYSKAWGYTF. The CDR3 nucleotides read TGTGCCAGCAGTTACTCGAAAGCCTGGGGCTACACCTTC.

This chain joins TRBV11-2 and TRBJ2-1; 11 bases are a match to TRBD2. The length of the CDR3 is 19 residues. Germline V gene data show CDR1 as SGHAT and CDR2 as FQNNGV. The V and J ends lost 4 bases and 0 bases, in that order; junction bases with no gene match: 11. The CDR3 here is CASSYGTSGYRGSYNEQFF. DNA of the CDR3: TGTGCCAGCAGCTACGGGACTAGCGGCTACCGCGGCTCCTACAATGAGCAGTTCTTC.

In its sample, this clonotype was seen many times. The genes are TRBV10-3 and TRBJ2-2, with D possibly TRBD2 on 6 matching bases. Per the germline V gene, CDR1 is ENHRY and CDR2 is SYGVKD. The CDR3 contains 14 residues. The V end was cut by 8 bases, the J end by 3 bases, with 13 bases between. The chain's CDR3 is CAIRAGRDTGELFF. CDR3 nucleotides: TGTGCCATCCGTGCGGGGAGAGACACCGGGGAGCTGTTTTTT.

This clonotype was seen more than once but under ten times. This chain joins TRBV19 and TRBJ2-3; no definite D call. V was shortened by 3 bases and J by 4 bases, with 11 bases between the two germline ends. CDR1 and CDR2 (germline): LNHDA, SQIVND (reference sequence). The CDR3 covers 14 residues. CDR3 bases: TGTGCCAGTAGTATCGGGCAACCGGCAGATACGCAGTATTTT. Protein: CASSIGQPADTQYF.

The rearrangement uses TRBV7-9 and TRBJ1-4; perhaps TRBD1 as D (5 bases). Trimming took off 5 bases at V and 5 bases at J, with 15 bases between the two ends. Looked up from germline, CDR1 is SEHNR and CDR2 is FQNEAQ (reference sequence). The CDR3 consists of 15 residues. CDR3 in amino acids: CASSPTGGHNEKLFF. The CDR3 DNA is TGTGCCAGCAGCCCTACCGGCGGACACAATGAAAAACTGTTTTTT.

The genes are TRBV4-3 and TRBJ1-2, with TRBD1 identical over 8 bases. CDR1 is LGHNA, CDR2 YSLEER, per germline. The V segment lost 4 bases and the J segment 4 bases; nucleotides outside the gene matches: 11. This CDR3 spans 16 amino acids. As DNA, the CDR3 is TGCGCCAGCAGCCGACCGGATTCAGGGGGCTTCTATGGCTACACCTTC. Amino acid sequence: CASSRPDSGGFYGYTF.

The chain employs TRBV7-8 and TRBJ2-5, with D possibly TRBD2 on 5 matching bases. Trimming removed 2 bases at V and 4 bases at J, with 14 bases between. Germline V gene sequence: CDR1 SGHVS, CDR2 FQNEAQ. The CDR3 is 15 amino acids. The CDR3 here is CASSLYFSGRETQYF. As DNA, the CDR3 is TGTGCCAGCAGCTTATACTTTTCGGGGAGAGAGACCCAGTACTTC. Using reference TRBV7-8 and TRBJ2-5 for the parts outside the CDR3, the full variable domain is GAGVSQSPRYKVAKRGQDVALRCDPISGHVSLFWYQQALGQGPEFLTYFQNEAQLDKSGLPSDRFFAERPEGSVSTLKIQRTQQEDSAVYLCASSLYFSGRETQYFGPGTRLLVL.

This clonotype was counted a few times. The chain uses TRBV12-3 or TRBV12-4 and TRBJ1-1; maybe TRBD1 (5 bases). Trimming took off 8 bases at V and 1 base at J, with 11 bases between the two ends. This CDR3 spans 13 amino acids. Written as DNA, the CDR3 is TGTGCCAGCGCTTTGGGGCGGAACACTGAAGCTTTCTTT. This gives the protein CASALGRNTEAFF.

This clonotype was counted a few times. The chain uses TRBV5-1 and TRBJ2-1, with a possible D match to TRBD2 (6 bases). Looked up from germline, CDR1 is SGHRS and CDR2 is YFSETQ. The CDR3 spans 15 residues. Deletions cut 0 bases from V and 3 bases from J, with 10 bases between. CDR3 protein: CASSLDRRDYNEQFF. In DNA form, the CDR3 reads TGCGCCAGCAGCTTGGACAGGCGGGACTACAATGAGCAGTTCTTC.